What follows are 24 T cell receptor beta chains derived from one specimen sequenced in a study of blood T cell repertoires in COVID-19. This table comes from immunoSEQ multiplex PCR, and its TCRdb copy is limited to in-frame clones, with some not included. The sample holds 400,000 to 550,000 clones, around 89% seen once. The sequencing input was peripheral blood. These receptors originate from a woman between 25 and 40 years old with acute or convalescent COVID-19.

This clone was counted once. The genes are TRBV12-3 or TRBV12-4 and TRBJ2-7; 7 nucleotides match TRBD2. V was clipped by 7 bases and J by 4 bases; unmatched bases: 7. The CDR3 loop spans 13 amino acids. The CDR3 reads CASTSGGVYEQYF. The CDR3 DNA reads TGTGCCAGCACCTCGGGAGGCGTTTACGAGCAGTACTTC.

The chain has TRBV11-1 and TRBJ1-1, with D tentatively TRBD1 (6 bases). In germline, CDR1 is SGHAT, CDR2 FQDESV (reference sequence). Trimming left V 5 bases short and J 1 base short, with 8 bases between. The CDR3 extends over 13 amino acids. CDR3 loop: CASSRQENTEAFF. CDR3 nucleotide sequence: TGTGCCAGCAGCCGACAGGAGAACACTGAAGCTTTCTTT.

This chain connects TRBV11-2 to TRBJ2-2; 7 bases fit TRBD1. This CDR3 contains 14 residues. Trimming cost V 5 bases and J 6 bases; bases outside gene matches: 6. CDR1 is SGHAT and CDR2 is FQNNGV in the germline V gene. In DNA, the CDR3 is TGTGCCAGCAGCACCGCTCAGGGGGCCGGGGAGCTGTTTTTT. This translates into CASSTAQGAGELFF.

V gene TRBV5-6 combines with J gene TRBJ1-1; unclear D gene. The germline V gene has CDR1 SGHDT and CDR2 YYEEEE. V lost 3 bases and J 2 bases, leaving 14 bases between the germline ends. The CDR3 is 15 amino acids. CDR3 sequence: CASSSAQNSNTEAFF. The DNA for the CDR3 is TGTGCCAGCAGCTCGGCGCAGAACAGTAACACTGAAGCTTTCTTT.

The CDR3 protein is CASSPLGRGGLTDTQYF. The CDR3 coding sequence is TGTGCCAGCAGCCCACTGGGAAGGGGGGGCCTGACAGATACGCAGTATTTT. The chain links TRBV7-9 to TRBJ2-3; weak D call: TRBD2 (7 bases). The CDR3 runs 17 residues. V lost 5 bases and J lost 3, with 21 bases in between. CDR1 is SEHNR, CDR2 FQNEAQ, per germline (reference sequence).

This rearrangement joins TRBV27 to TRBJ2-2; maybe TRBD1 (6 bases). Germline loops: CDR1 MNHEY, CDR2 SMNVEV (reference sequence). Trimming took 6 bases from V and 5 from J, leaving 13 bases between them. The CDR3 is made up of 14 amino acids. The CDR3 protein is CASRPIQGTGELFF. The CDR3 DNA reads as TGTGCCAGCAGGCCCATACAGGGAACCGGGGAGCTGTTTTTT.

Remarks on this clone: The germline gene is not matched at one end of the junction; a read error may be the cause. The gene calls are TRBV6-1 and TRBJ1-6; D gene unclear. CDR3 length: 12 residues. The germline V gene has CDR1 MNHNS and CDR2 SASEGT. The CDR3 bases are TGTGCCAGCAATGAAGTGCGATCACCCCTCCACTTT. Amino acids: CASNEVRSPLHF.

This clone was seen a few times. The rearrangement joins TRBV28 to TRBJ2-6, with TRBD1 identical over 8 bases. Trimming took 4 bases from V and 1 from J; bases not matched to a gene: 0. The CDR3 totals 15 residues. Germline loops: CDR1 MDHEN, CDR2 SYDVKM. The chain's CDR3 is CASSWTGSGANVLTF. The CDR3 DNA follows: TGTGCCAGCAGTTGGACAGGGTCTGGGGCCAACGTCCTGACTTTC.

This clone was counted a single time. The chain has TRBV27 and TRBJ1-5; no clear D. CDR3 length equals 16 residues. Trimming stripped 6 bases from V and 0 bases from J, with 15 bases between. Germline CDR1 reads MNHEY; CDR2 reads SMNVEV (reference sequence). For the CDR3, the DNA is TGTGCCAGCAGCAACATCCTGCGGGATAGCAATCAGCCCCAGCATTTT. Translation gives CASSNILRDSNQPQHF.

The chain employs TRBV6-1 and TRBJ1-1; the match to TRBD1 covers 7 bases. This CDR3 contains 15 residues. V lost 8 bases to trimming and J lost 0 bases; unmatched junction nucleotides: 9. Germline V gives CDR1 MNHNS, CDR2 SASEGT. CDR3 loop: CASRDRAAMNTEAFF. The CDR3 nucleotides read TGTGCCAGCCGAGACAGGGCCGCCATGAACACTGAAGCTTTCTTT.

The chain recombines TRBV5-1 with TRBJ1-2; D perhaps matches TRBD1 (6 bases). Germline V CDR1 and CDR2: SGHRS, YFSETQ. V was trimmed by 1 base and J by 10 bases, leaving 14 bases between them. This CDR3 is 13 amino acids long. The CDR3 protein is CASSLFSGVDYTF. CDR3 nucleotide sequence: TGCGCCAGCAGCTTGTTTTCAGGGGTGGACTACACCTTC.

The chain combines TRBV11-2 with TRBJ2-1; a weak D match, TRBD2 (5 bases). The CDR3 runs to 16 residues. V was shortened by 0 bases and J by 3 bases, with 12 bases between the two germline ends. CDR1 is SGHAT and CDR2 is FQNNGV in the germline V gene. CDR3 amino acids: CASSLEVGGVYNEQFF. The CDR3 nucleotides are TGTGCCAGCAGCTTAGAAGTTGGAGGAGTCTACAATGAGCAGTTCTTC.

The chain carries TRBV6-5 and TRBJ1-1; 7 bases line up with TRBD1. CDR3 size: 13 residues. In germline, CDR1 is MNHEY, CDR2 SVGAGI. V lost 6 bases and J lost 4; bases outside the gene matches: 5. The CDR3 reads CASRRDSSTEAFF. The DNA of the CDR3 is TGTGCCAGCAGGCGGGACAGCTCCACTGAAGCTTTCTTT.

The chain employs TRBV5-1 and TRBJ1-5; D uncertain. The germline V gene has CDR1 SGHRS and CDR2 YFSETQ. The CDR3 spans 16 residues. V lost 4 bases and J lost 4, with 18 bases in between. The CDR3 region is CASSEGSIRGNQPQHF. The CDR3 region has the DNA TGCGCCAGCAGCGAAGGGTCGATTAGAGGGAATCAGCCCCAGCATTTT.

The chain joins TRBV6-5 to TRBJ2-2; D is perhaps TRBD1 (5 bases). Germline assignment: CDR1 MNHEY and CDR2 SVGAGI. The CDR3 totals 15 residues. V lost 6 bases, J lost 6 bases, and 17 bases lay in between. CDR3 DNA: TGTGCCAGCAGAAACTCCCCAGGGTTTCCCGGGGAGCTGTTTTTT. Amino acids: CASRNSPGFPGELFF.

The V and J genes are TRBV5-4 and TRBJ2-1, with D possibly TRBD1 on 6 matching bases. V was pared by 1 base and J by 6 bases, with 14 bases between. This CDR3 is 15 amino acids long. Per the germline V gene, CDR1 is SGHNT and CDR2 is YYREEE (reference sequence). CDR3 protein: CASSLRAGAGNEQFF. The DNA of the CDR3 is TGTGCCAGCAGCTTGAGGGCAGGGGCGGGCAATGAGCAGTTCTTC.

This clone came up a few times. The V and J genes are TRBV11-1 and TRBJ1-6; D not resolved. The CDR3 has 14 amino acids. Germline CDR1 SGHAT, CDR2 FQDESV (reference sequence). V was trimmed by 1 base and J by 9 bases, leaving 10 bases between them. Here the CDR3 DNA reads TGTGCCAGCAGCTTAGGAGGGTTCGCTTCACCCCTCCACTTT. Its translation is CASSLGGFASPLHF.

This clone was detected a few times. Here the CDR3 reads CASSTAGELFF. In DNA, the CDR3 is TGCGCCAGCTCCACGGCCGGGGAGCTGTTTTTT. The chain is built from TRBV10-1 and TRBJ2-2; D remains unclear. The CDR3 sequence is 11 residues long. Germline CDR1 is WNHNN and CDR2 is SYGVQD (reference sequence). V was trimmed by 8 bases and J by 6 bases, leaving 7 bases between them.

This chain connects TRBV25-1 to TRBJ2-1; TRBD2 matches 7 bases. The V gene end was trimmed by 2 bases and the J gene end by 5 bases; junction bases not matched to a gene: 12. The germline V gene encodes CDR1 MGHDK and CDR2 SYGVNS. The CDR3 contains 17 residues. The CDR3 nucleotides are TGTGCCAGCAGTGAACCCCAGACTAGCAGGTACCACAATGAGCAGTTCTTC. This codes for CASSEPQTSRYHNEQFF.

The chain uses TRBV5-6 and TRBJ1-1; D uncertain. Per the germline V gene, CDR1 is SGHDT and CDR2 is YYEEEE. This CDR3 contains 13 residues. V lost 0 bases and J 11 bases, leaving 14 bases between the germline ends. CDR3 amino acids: CASSLEFGSGAFF. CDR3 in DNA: TGTGCCAGCAGCTTGGAATTTGGGTCAGGTGCTTTCTTT.

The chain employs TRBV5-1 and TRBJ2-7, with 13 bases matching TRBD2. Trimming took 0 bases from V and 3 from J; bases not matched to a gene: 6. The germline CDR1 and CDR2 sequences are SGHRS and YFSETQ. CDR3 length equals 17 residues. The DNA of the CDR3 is TGCGCCAGCAGCTTGGAGGGACTAGCGGGGAGATTCTACGAGCAGTACTTC. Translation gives CASSLEGLAGRFYEQYF.

CDR3 protein: CAISDRGQGAIDTQYF. CDR3 nucleotide sequence: TGTGCCATCAGTGATCGGGGACAGGGGGCCATTGATACGCAGTATTTT. The chain has TRBV10-3 and TRBJ2-3, with TRBD1 matching 12 bases. CDR1 is ENHRY, CDR2 SYGVKD, per germline. Trimming at V came to 3 bases and at J to 6 bases, leaving 7 bases not matched to a gene. The CDR3 runs to 16 residues.

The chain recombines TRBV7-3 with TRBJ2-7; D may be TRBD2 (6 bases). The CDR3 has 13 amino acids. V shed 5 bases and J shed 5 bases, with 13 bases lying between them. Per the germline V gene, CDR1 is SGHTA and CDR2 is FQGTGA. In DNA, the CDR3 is TGTGCCAGCAGCCAAGGGGAGGCCAACGAGCAGTACTTC. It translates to CASSQGEANEQYF.

In nucleotides, the CDR3 is TGTGCCAGCAGCTTAGCGAAAGCGGGGGGCCAAGAGACCCAGTACTTC. Encoded protein: CASSLAKAGGQETQYF. The gene calls are TRBV11-1 and TRBJ2-5; 9 bases are a match to TRBD2. V lost 0 bases, J lost 1 base, and 3 bases stayed unmatched. CDR3 length: 16 amino acids. Germline-derived CDR1 and CDR2 are SGHAT and FQDESV (reference sequence).